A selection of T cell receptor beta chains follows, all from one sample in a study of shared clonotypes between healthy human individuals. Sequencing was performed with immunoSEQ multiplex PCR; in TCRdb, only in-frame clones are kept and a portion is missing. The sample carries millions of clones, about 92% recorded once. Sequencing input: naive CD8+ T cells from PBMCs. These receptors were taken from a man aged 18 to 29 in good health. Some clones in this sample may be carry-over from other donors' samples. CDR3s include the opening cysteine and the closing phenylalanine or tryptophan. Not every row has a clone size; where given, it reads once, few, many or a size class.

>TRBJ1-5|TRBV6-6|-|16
CASSPGTRESNQPQHF
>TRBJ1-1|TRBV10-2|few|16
CASRGDARAMNTEAFF
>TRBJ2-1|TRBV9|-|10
CASGGHEQFF
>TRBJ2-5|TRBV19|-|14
CASSPLAGEETQYF
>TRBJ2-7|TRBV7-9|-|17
CASSPRTSGSSVDEQYF
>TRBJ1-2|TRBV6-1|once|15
CASSSREAGNYGYTF
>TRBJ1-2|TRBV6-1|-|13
CASSDPRGYGYTF
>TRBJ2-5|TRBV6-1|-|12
CATLDDWGTQYF
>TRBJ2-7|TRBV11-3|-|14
CASSHRDKAHEQYF
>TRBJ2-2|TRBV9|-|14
CASSVQGNTGELFF
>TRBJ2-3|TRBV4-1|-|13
CASSQPRGDTQYF
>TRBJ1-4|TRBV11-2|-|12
CASSFPDEKLFF
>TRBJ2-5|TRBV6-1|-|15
CASSFRTSGRETQYF
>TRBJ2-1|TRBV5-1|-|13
CASSSLGRNEQFF
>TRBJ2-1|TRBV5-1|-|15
CASSLGSGQGYEQFF
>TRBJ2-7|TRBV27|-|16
CASSTLLAGGPYEQYF
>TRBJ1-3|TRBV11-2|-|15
CASTLDPGAGNTIYF
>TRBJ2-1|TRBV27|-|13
CASSLHRSNEQFF
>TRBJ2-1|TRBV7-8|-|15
CASSPKDRINNEQFF
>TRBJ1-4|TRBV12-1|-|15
CASSTRDRANEKLFF
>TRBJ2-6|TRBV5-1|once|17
CASSLGQGATGANVLTF